This T cell receptor beta chain was sequenced in a study of naive and memory T cell subsets. Germline V CDR1 and CDR2: ENHRY, SYGVKD. Trimming left V 3 bases short and J 5 bases short, with 7 bases between. This CDR3 has 12 residues. Ligated cDNA underwent four rounds of PCR with nested alpha and beta constant region primers and SP2. TCRdb independently ran MiXCR on the UMI-ligation and nested PCR reads; one entry per CDR3 protein. Found here are some 26,000 distinct CDR3 sequences, around 5% of them singletons; the top ten hold around 7.4%. The library had UMIs added by 3' ligation of an oligonucleotide to TCR cDNA. This clonotype was recorded many times.

The chain is built from TRBV10-3 and TRBJ2-5; D assignment may be TRBD1 or TRBD2 (5 bases each). The sequencing input was blood. The sequence was obtained from an adult in good health. CDR3: CAISDEGETQYF. The CDR3 DNA follows: TGTGCCATCAGTGATGAGGGGGAGACCCAGTACTTC.